This T cell receptor (beta chain) is drawn from a study of OX40 agonist ivuxolimab in advanced cancers. Study overall: At 0.01 to 10 mg/kg, ivuxolimab was administered intravenously to patients every 2 weeks. Head and neck, renal cell, melanoma or hepatocellular carcinoma were the cancers that dose-escalation patients had.

The CDR3 extends over 14 amino acids. Between the trimmed V and J ends, which lost 6 bases and 0 bases, there was a span of 9 bases. Germline lookup yields CDR1 KGHSH and CDR2 LQKENI. Some clones are missing from TCRdb's copy, which holds only in-frame ones; the method was immunoSEQ multiplex PCR. The sample gives some 150,000 clones, about 92% of which show up once; roughly 1% is in the top ten. This TCR was sampled from an adult with an advanced solid tumor such as melanoma, head and neck, liver or kidney cancer. The genes are TRBV18 and TRBJ1-5, with D possibly being TRBD1 (5 bases). Source: CD4+ or CD8+ T cells sorted from blood, taken in a trial of the OX40 agonist ivuxolimab. As DNA, the CDR3 is TGTGCCAGCTCCGGGACGGATAGCAATCAGCCCCAGCATTTT. Its protein is CASSGTDSNQPQHF.